This entry lists 19 T cell receptor beta chains sequenced from one sample in a study of blood T cell repertoires in COVID-19. Clones were read by immunoSEQ multiplex PCR, and TCRdb kept only the in-frame ones, dropping some. The repertoire has some 200,000 clones, roughly four fifths of them found once; the top ten carry about 10%. Sequencing was performed on PBMCs or T cells enriched from blood (not recorded which). The receptors come from a man aged 35-49 years who had recovered from COVID-19.

The chain combines TRBV20-1 with TRBJ1-5, with 7 bases identical to TRBD1. Per the germline V gene, CDR1 is DFQATT and CDR2 is SNEGSKA (reference sequence). V was pared by 3 bases and J by 0 bases, with 8 bases of the junction left unmatched. The CDR3 is 16 residues long. The CDR3: CSASLLGQDSNQPQHF. The CDR3 coding sequence is TGCAGTGCTAGTCTTTTAGGACAGGATAGCAATCAGCCCCAGCATTTT.

This clone was seen at least ten times. The chain uses TRBV7-2 and TRBJ2-1; no firm D call. Germline CDR1 reads SGHTA; CDR2 reads FQGNSA. The CDR3 consists of 11 residues. V gave up 10 bases and J gave up 8 bases, with 12 bases separating them. The CDR3 protein is CATSQRYEQFF. The CDR3 DNA reads TGTGCCACCTCGCAGCGCTATGAGCAGTTCTTC.

The V and J genes are TRBV30 and TRBJ1-1; D unresolved. V gave up 4 bases and J gave up 4 bases, with 16 bases separating them. The CDR3 covers 14 residues. CDR1 is GTSNPN and CDR2 is SVGIG in the germline V gene (reference sequence). CDR3 residues: CAWTPTWGVTEAFF. CDR3 nucleotide sequence: TGTGCCTGGACTCCAACGTGGGGAGTCACTGAAGCTTTCTTT.

The V gene is TRBV9, the J gene TRBJ2-7; TRBD1 aligns across 7 bases. Germline loops: CDR1 SGDLS, CDR2 YYNGEE. This CDR3 has 16 residues. The V segment lost 0 bases and the J segment 3 bases; nucleotides outside the gene matches: 9. The CDR3 DNA is TGTGCCAGCAGCGTAGGGTTAGGGACAGCAGACTACGAGCAGTACTTC. It encodes CASSVGLGTADYEQYF.

The CDR3 spells CAWWGQGYTEAFF. The CDR3 nucleotides read TGTGCCTGGTGGGGACAGGGGTACACTGAAGCTTTCTTT. The rearrangement joins TRBV30 to TRBJ1-1; 10 nucleotides align to TRBD1. Losses at the gene ends were 5 bases for V and 3 bases for J; bases not matched to a gene: 3. CDR3 size: 13 residues. Germline lookup yields CDR1 GTSNPN and CDR2 SVGIG (reference sequence).

This chain links TRBV7-2 with TRBJ2-1; 8 bases agree with TRBD2. With 5 bases clipped from V and 4 bases from J, the junction kept 10 bases outside the gene matches. The germline gives CDR1 SGHTA, CDR2 FQGNSA. The CDR3 loop spans 16 amino acids. DNA for the CDR3: TGTGCCAGCAGCCCCTTCTCCGGGAGGGTTTACAATGAGCAGTTCTTC. Protein: CASSPFSGRVYNEQFF.

This sequence joins TRBV27 and TRBJ1-3; D remains ambiguous. V was pared by 3 bases and J by 0 bases, with 12 bases between. Germline V CDR1 and CDR2: MNHEY, SMNVEV (reference sequence). The CDR3 consists of 16 residues. The CDR3 loop is CASSLGGPSSGNTIYF. DNA of the CDR3: TGTGCCAGCAGTTTGGGCGGGCCGAGCTCTGGAAACACCATATATTTT.

This chain links TRBV7-9 with TRBJ2-3; TRBD2 might be the D (5 bases). The CDR3 totals 13 residues. The V gene's germline CDR1 is SEHNR and CDR2 FQNEAQ (reference sequence). V gave up 0 bases and J gave up 5 bases, with 6 bases separating them. DNA for the CDR3: TGTGCCAGCAGCTTAGCGGGAGAAGATACGCAGTATTTT. It translates to CASSLAGEDTQYF.

The chain uses TRBV7-6 and TRBJ2-7, with 7 bases matching TRBD2. CDR1 and CDR2 (germline): SGHVS, FNYEAQ. The CDR3 length is 14 residues. V dropped 4 bases and J dropped 5; count of bases not matched to a gene: 8. CDR3 nucleotide sequence: TGTGCCAGCAGCTCCCTAGCGGTACAGGACGAGCAGTACTTC. It specifies CASSSLAVQDEQYF.

This sequence joins TRBV21-1 and TRBJ1-1; the tabulated D call, TRBD1, remains unverified against the DNA. TRBV21-1 is listed as a pseudogene. This CDR3 is built from 16 residues. For the CDR3, the DNA is TGTGCCAGCAGCAAACACTGTACAGGGTGGTACACTGAAGCTTTCTTT. It codes for CASSKHCTGWYTEAFF.

The J gene is TRBJ2-3, the V gene TRBV10-3; D is undetermined. The CDR3 length is 13 residues. Germline assignment: CDR1 ENHRY and CDR2 SYGVKD. With 3 bases removed from V and 1 base from J, the gap between germline ends came to 5 bases. The CDR3 loop reads CAISDTGTDTQYF. In nucleotides, the CDR3 is TGTGCCATCAGTGATACGGGCACAGATACGCAGTATTTT.

The rearrangement uses TRBV19 and TRBJ2-7, with a weak D call TRBD1 (5 bases). The CDR3 totals 14 residues. The germline V gene has CDR1 LNHDA and CDR2 SQIVND (reference sequence). Trimming removed 4 bases from V and 6 bases from J, with 16 bases in between. The CDR3 here is CASSKRERGSEQYF. The DNA of the CDR3 is TGTGCCAGTAGTAAGCGAGAAAGGGGTTCCGAGCAGTACTTC.

There are a few counts of this clone. The rearrangement links TRBV5-4 to TRBJ1-3; D is uncertain. Germline CDR1 SGHNT, CDR2 YYREEE (reference sequence). V was pared by 0 bases and J by 0 bases, with 7 bases between. The CDR3 covers 15 residues. CDR3 DNA: TGTGCCAGCAGCTTGGTCGGCGGCTCTGGAAACACCATATATTTT. Its translation: CASSLVGGSGNTIYF.

The genes are TRBV9 and TRBJ2-1; 7 bases map to TRBD2. CDR1 is SGDLS, CDR2 YYNGEE, per germline. CDR3 length: 11 amino acids. The J segment lost 10 bases and the V segment lost 3 bases, leaving 1 base of the junction unmatched. This CDR3 reads CASSAGGEQFF. CDR3 in DNA: TGTGCCAGCAGCGCCGGGGGGGAGCAGTTCTTC.

This clone has just a few counts. The chain joins TRBV23-1 to TRBJ1-1, with 7 positions matching TRBD1. TRBV23-1 is recorded as an ORF, its role being uncertain. The CDR3 length is 13 residues. The J segment lost 4 bases and the V segment lost 11 bases, leaving 10 bases of the junction unmatched. CDR3: CAGNQGVSTEAFF. The CDR3 nucleotides are TGCGCCGGGAACCAGGGGGTTAGCACTGAAGCTTTCTTT.

V gene TRBV9 combines with J gene TRBJ1-5, with 10 nucleotides matching TRBD1. Germline values: CDR1 SGDLS, CDR2 YYNGEE. CDR3 length: 16 amino acids. The V segment lost 4 bases and the J segment 3 bases; nucleotides outside the gene matches: 7. The CDR3 is CASSRAGTGVNQPQHF. The CDR3 coding sequence is TGTGCCAGCAGCCGGGCCGGGACAGGGGTCAATCAGCCCCAGCATTTT.

The chain carries TRBV6-5 and TRBJ1-5, with unresolved D. The CDR3 extends over 14 amino acids. V shed 6 bases and J shed 2 bases, with 11 bases lying between them. CDR1 and CDR2 (germline): MNHEY, SVGAGI. The CDR3 spells CASSRGRGNQPQHF. The CDR3 DNA sequence: TGTGCCAGCAGCCGGGGTCGGGGCAATCAGCCCCAGCATTTT.

The chain joins TRBV29-1 to TRBJ2-3, with 12 bases that match TRBD2. This CDR3 is 13 amino acids long. The junction had 4 bases not matched to a gene; V was cut back by 6 bases and J by 6 bases. From germline, CDR1 is SQVTM and CDR2 ANQGSEA. CDR3 sequence (DNA): TGCAGCGTCGGACTAGCGGGATTGGATACGCAGTATTTT. As protein: CSVGLAGLDTQYF.

V usage is TRBV3-1 (or the pseudogene TRBV3-2) and J usage is TRBJ2-7; 10 bases map to TRBD2. Per the germline V gene, CDR1 is LGHDT and CDR2 is YNNKEL (reference sequence). V trimming: 1 base; J trimming: 3 bases; junction bases outside the gene matches: 9. This CDR3 is 17 amino acids long. The CDR3 DNA sequence: TGTGCCAGCAGCCAAGGAGCGCTAGCGGGAGTCCTCTACGAGCAGTACGTC. This sequence encodes CASSQGALAGVLYEQYV.